A selection of T cell receptor beta chains follows, all from one sample in a study of blood T cell repertoires in COVID-19. The data were produced by immunoSEQ multiplex PCR, yet TCRdb's version contains in-frame clones alone and is incomplete. The repertoire consists of 450,000 to 500,000 clones, with around 90% occurring once and the leading ten covering 0.7%. Sequencing was carried out using PBMCs or T cells enriched from blood (not recorded which). These TCRs come from a young woman who had recovered from COVID-19. CDR3s include the opening cysteine and the closing phenylalanine or tryptophan. D genes are given only for firm matches.

CDR3 protein | CDR3 DNA | V gene | D gene | J gene
CASKESGPGVGETQYF | TGTGCCAGTAAGGAGAGCGGGCCTGGGGTAGGAGAGACCCAGTACTTC | TRBV19 | . | TRBJ2-5
CASSRGGAYEQYF | TGTGCCAGCAGCCGCGGGGGGGCCTACGAGCAGTACTTC | TRBV6-5 | TRBD2 | TRBJ2-7
CASSPDRSPYEQYF | TGTGCCAGCTCACCCGACAGGTCCCCCTACGAGCAGTACTTC | TRBV18 | . | TRBJ2-7
CASSKKGTGLRGYTF | TGTGCCTCCAGCAAGAAGGGCACGGGACTTCGAGGCTACACCTTC | TRBV30 | . | TRBJ1-2
CASSSRDRGADTQYF | TGTGCCAGCAGCTCCCGGGACAGGGGAGCAGATACGCAGTATTTT | TRBV7-8 | TRBD1 | TRBJ2-3
CASSLFSGKLAPEQYF | TGCGCCAGCAGCCTATTTTCCGGGAAATTAGCGCCCGAGCAGTACTTC | TRBV5-1 | . | TRBJ2-7
CASSPDSPRGSNYGYTF | TGTGCCAGCAGTCCCGATTCCCCAAGGGGTTCCAACTATGGCTACACCTTC | TRBV6-6 | . | TRBJ1-2
CASSTGQTQPQHF | TGTGCCAGCAGCACCGGACAAACGCAGCCCCAGCATTTT | TRBV7-9 | . | TRBJ1-5
CASSCYRGKNQPQHF | TGTGCCAGCAGCTGTTACAGGGGGAAAAATCAGCCCCAGCATTTT | TRBV7-4 | TRBD1 | TRBJ1-5
CASSLRDSLHTGELFF | TGTGCCAGCAGCCTGAGGGACTCACTCCACACCGGGGAGCTGTTTTTT | TRBV7-9 | . | TRBJ2-2